A selection of T cell receptor beta chains follows, all from one sample in a study of shared clonotypes between healthy human individuals. Measured with immunoSEQ multiplex PCR; TCRdb has only the in-frame clones, and not every one. The sample has hundreds of thousands of clones, 90% to 95% seen once; the top ten hold less than 25%. The sequencing input was naive CD8+ T cells sorted from blood. These receptors originate from a man aged 25-45 years in good health. Both conserved end residues are part of each CDR3. The order of the fields is J gene, V gene, CDR3 protein.

TRBJ2-1,TRBV18,CASSPGGTSVNEQFF
TRBJ2-1,TRBV7-9,CASSRTETFYNEQFF
TRBJ2-1,TRBV28,CASSSTSYNEQFF
TRBJ2-1,TRBV2,CASSELPYNEQFF
TRBJ2-7,TRBV28,CASSSPDNYEQYF
TRBJ2-2,TRBV27,CASSPIGTSDNTGELFF
TRBJ2-5,TRBV2,CASSELGRPDQETQYF
TRBJ1-5,TRBV30,CAWSVQGNQPQHF
TRBJ2-1,TRBV9,CASSDEGRAYNEQFF
TRBJ2-2,TRBV19,CASEAGGPSTGELFF
TRBJ2-7,TRBV5-4,CASSFSSGDYEQYF
TRBJ2-1,TRBV5-4,CASSLAVGGWYNEQFF
TRBJ1-5,TRBV5-1,CASSPWGGLGEPQHF
TRBJ1-1,TRBV20-1,CRHNTEAFF
TRBJ2-1,TRBV29-1,CSVVGWTSGRASYEQFF
TRBJ2-7,TRBV5-1,CASSLGRGQSEQYF
TRBJ2-1,TRBV2,CAIIWGRESLNEQFF
TRBJ1-5,TRBV4-3,CASSQDGTGTQPQHF
TRBJ2-2,TRBV5-8,CASSLLTEGPTGELFF
TRBJ1-5,TRBV11-2,CASSLELGAGGDQPQHF
TRBJ2-2,TRBV5-5,CASSSQNELGGELFF
TRBJ2-1,TRBV7-6,CASSFFDDEQFF
TRBJ2-3,TRBV10-2,CASSDMGFPDTQYF